Following are 2 T cell receptor beta chains from one sample sequenced in a study of T-cell reconstitution after alpha-beta-depleted transplantation in children (dated by TCRdb to about 2016). Receptor amplification or capture employed PCR. The sequencer was an Illumina HiSeq 2500. TCR libraries were prepared with molecular barcoding, using unique molecular identifiers to normalize TCRbeta repertoire quantification. The public reads were quality trimmed at Q25 with fastp and then assembled into clones with MiXCR by TCRdb, keeping productive beta chains. Rows matching on CDR3 protein sequence are summarized as one entry with the most common DNA and genes. This sample is represented by 450,000 to 550,000 distinct CDR3 sequences; about an eighth of them were singletons. The ten largest clones take up about 14% of the sample. The sample's treatment or condition label, decoded: allogeneic hematopoietic cell transplantation with graft depleted of TCRalphabeta T cells and CD19 B cells.

Source: PBMCs, mostly from graft donor cells, taken 180 days after TCRalphabeta/CD19-depleted stem cell transplant. The receptors originated from a female patient aged 2-10 years who had a stem cell transplant for aplastic anemia, so the T cells may come from the graft donor.

The CDR3 DNA reads as TGTGCCAGCAGCTACCCGGGGGACCCTGAGAACACCGGGGAGCTGTTTTTT. This gives the protein CASSYPGDPENTGELFF. The chain employs TRBV7-2 and TRBJ2-2; a weak D match, TRBD2 (6 bases). Germline CDR1 SGHTA, CDR2 FQGNSA. V lost 4 bases, J lost 1 base, and 16 bases lay in between. The length of the CDR3 is 17 residues. Full variable domain (rest looked up from reference TRBV7-2 and TRBJ2-2): GAGVSQSPSNKVTEKGKDVELRCDPISGHTALYWYRQSLGQGLEFLIYFQGNSAPDKSGLPSDRFSAERTGGSVSTLTIQRTQQEDSAVYLCASSYPGDPENTGELFFGEGSRLTVL.

V gene TRBV20-1 combines with J gene TRBJ2-3; D is possibly TRBD1 (6 bases). The CDR3 contains 14 residues. Germline CDR1 reads DFQATT; CDR2 reads SNEGSKA (reference sequence). Trimming took off 6 bases at V and 0 bases at J, with 13 bases between the two ends. Here the CDR3 DNA reads TGCAGTGCAAAAGGACAGCCTAGCACAGATACGCAGTATTTT. The encoded protein is CSAKGQPSTDTQYF.